This T cell receptor beta chain was obtained from a study of blood T cell repertoires in COVID-19. Study overall: The United States, Italy and Spain supplied acute and convalescent COVID-19 samples.

CDR3 length: 11 residues. V was trimmed by 8 bases and J by 8 bases, leaving 11 bases between them. The V gene's germline CDR1 is WNHNN and CDR2 SYGVQD (reference sequence). In the authors' workflow: Reference gene primer amplification yielded estimated nucleated cell counts. This table comes from immunoSEQ multiplex PCR, and its TCRdb copy is limited to in-frame clones, with some not included. The V and J calls and the clone size are those of that table, but D and trimming were determined from the DNA. Of some 70,000 clones listed, 70% to 90% are singletons. This TCR derives from a woman aged 60-70 years with acute or convalescent COVID-19. Sequenced input: peripheral blood. The V call is TRBV10-1, the J call TRBJ2-3; perhaps TRBD2 as D (5 bases). CDR3: CASDYVVTQYF. Written as DNA, the CDR3 is TGCGCCAGCGACTATGTGGTTACGCAGTATTTT.